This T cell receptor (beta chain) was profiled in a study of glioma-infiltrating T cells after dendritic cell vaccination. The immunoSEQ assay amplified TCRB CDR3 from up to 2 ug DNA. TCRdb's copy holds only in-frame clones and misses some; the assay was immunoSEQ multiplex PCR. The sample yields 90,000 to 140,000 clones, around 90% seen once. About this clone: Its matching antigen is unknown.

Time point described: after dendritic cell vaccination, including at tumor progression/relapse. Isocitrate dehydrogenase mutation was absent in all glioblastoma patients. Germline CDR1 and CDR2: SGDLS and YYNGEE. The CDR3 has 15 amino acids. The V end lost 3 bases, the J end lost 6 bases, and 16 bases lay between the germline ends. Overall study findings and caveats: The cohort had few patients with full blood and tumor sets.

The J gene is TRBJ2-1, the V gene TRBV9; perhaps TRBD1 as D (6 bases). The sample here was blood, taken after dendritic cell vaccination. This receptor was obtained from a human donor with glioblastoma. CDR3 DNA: TGTGCCAGCAGCGAGGGGGTGGGCCAATCCAATGAGCAGTTCTTC. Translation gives CASSEGVGQSNEQFF. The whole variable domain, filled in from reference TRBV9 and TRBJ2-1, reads DSGVTQTPKHLITATGQRVTLRCSPRSGDLSVYWYQQSLDQGLQFLIQYYNGEERAKGNILERFSAQQFPDLHSELNLSSLELGDSALYFCASSEGVGQSNEQFFGPGTRLTVL.